This T cell receptor (beta chain) was found in a study of vaccination and CD4 T cells after COVID-19. Germline values: CDR1 SGHDT, CDR2 YYEEEE. There are 13 residues in the CDR3. The V and J ends lost 2 bases and 6 bases respectively, with 9 bases between them. Points on this clonotype: The antigen is not known.

Study-wide results and caveats: Median SARS-CoV-2-reactive clonotype numbers rose nonsignificantly, about 20 to 40.

Treatment of the sample: roughly 10-day PBMC culture with coronavirus spike peptide pools or control peptides (ViraFEST assay). Gathering of the CD4+ T cells, from the unexposed donor, took place before the COVID-19 pandemic (2011-2018). After expanding antigen-specific T cells with peptide pools, ViraFEST sequenced their TCRs. Oncomine TCR Beta short-read sequencing was applied to DNA from cultured CD4+ T cells. TCRdb re-analysed the PCR reads in MiXCR, keeping a single row per CDR3 protein. This table has almost 7,500 distinct CDR3 sequences, around 30% appearing once. This clonotype was obtained from a human donor in good health. The chain joins TRBV5-6 to TRBJ2-1; the D call may be TRBD1 or TRBD2 (5 bases each). The sample was CD4+ T cells from blood, cultured in vitro. The CDR3 protein is CASSFGASNEQFF. The CDR3 nucleotides are TGTGCCAGCAGCTTCGGGGCGAGCAATGAGCAGTTCTTC.